The 30 T cell receptor beta chains below come from one sample, sequenced in a study of T cell responses to AZD1222 COVID-19 vaccine. Profiling relied on immunoSEQ multiplex PCR, and the TCRdb table lists in-frame clones only, not all of them. This table has roughly 69,000 clones, about four fifths appearing once. Sequencing was performed on peripheral blood, taken 28 days after the second AZD1222 dose. The source is an adult who received the AZD1222 COVID-19 vaccine.

This chain connects TRBV11-2 to TRBJ2-7; D unclear. V was clipped by 4 bases and J by 0 bases, with 1 base between them. CDR1 is SGHAT, CDR2 FQNNGV, per germline. This CDR3 contains 11 residues. The DNA of the CDR3 is TGTGCCAGCAGCTCCTCCTACGAGCAGTACTTC. This translates into CASSSSYEQYF.

The rearrangement joins TRBV2 to TRBJ2-1; the match to TRBD2 covers 10 bases. Germline CDR1 is SNHLY and CDR2 is FYNNEI. Trimming cost V 6 bases and J 3 bases; bases outside gene matches: 5. This CDR3 has 15 residues. CDR3 amino acids: CASRVGTSVYNEQFF. CDR3 in DNA: TGTGCCAGCAGGGTTGGGACTAGCGTCTACAATGAGCAGTTCTTC. Full variable domain (missing parts from reference TRBV2 and TRBJ2-1): EPEVTQTPSHQVTQMGQEVILRCVPISNHLYFYWYRQILGQKVEFLVSFYNNEISEKSEIFDDQFSVERPDGSNFTLKIRSTKLEDSAMYFCASRVGTSVYNEQFFGPGTRLTVL.

The J gene is TRBJ1-2, the V gene TRBV4-3; no reliable D call. Germline loops: CDR1 LGHNA, CDR2 YSLEER. V lost 0 bases to trimming and J lost 2 bases, with 10 bases between them. The CDR3 loop spans 15 amino acids. CDR3 in DNA: TGCGCCAGCAGCCAAGATCTTTTGACAAACTATGGCTACACCTTC. It is translated as CASSQDLLTNYGYTF.

The genes are TRBV4-1 and TRBJ1-2; D might be TRBD1 (5 bases). CDR3 size: 16 residues. Germline loops: CDR1 MGHRA, CDR2 YSYEKL. Trimming left V 1 base short and J 1 base short, with 13 bases between. The CDR3 DNA is TGCGCCAGCAGCCAAGTCGGGGGGGGAAGTAACTATGGCTACACCTTC. Its translation is CASSQVGGGSNYGYTF.

This chain uses TRBV7-2 with TRBJ2-7; perhaps TRBD2 as D (6 bases). Germline V gene lookup returns CDR1 SGHTA and CDR2 FQGNSA. The CDR3 sequence is 15 residues long. Trimming took 5 bases from V and 1 from J, leaving 15 bases between them. CDR3 sequence reads: CASSINVGLSYEQYF. The CDR3 bases are TGTGCCAGCAGCATCAACGTGGGACTGTCCTACGAGCAGTACTTC.

V gene TRBV5-1 combines with J gene TRBJ2-7; TRBD1 or TRBD2 may be the D gene (6 bases each). V lost 0 bases and J 1 base, leaving 11 bases between the germline ends. The CDR3 covers 15 residues. Germline loops: CDR1 SGHRS, CDR2 YFSETQ. CDR3 residues: CASSLAWGASYEQYF. The CDR3 DNA reads TGCGCCAGCAGCTTGGCCTGGGGGGCTTCCTACGAGCAGTACTTC.

This clone showed up just a few times. The chain links TRBV5-1 to TRBJ1-1, with a possible D match to TRBD1 (5 bases). Germline values: CDR1 SGHRS, CDR2 YFSETQ. CDR3 length: 14 residues. V was trimmed by 0 bases and J by 3 bases, leaving 9 bases between them. Here the CDR3 reads CASSLAGMDTEAFF. The CDR3 DNA reads TGCGCCAGCAGCTTGGCAGGGATGGACACTGAAGCTTTCTTT.

The gene calls are TRBV6-2 or TRBV6-3 and TRBJ1-6, with unresolved D. The CDR3 is made up of 20 amino acids. CDR1 and CDR2 from the germline V gene are MNHEY and SVGEGT. V lost 0 bases and J 8 bases, leaving 26 bases between the germline ends. In DNA, the CDR3 is TGTGCCAGCAGTTACTCGACGCAGGCCGGTAATTCCCCCAGATATTCACCCCTCCACTTT. Encoded protein: CASSYSTQAGNSPRYSPLHF.

J is TRBJ1-2 and V is TRBV27, with TRBD1 as a possible D gene (6 bases). Looked up from germline, CDR1 is MNHEY and CDR2 is SMNVEV (reference sequence). This CDR3 is built from 14 residues. V was cut by 3 bases and J by 3 bases, with 11 bases left in between. Here the CDR3 reads CASSFRGQHYGYTF. CDR3 nucleotides: TGTGCCAGCAGTTTCCGCGGACAGCACTATGGCTACACCTTC.

This chain uses TRBV30 with TRBJ1-2; D possibly corresponds to TRBD1 (6 bases). In germline, CDR1 is GTSNPN, CDR2 SVGIG (reference sequence). Trimming took 2 bases from V and 4 from J, leaving 11 bases between them. The CDR3 sequence is 13 residues long. The DNA for the CDR3 is TGTGCCTGGAGTTTAGGACAGCTCTATGGCTACACCTTC. It is translated as CAWSLGQLYGYTF.

V gene TRBV7-2 combines with J gene TRBJ1-2, with D unclear. Between the trimmed V and J ends, which lost 0 bases and 6 bases, there was a span of 11 bases. Germline values: CDR1 SGHTA, CDR2 FQGNSA. The CDR3 contains 14 residues. The CDR3: CASSLAGFANGYTF. The CDR3 DNA sequence: TGTGCCAGCAGCTTAGCAGGGTTTGCGAATGGCTACACCTTC.

V and J are TRBV4-2 and TRBJ2-1; D remains ambiguous. The germline V and J ends were trimmed by 6 bases and 0 bases, with 12 bases remaining between them. Looked up from germline, CDR1 is LGHNA and CDR2 is YNFKEQ. This CDR3 has 15 residues. The CDR3 spells CASRPSTSSYNEQFF. CDR3 sequence (DNA): TGTGCCAGCAGACCATCGACGAGCTCCTACAATGAGCAGTTCTTC.

This clone appeared once. The chain links TRBV30 to TRBJ2-3, with 15 bases that match TRBD2. Looked up from germline, CDR1 is GTSNPN and CDR2 is SVGIG (reference sequence). Trimming at V came to 8 bases and at J to 0 bases, leaving 6 bases not matched to a gene. This CDR3 has 16 amino acids. This CDR3 is CAGGLAGGTSTDTQYF. The DNA of the CDR3 is TGTGCCGGGGGACTAGCGGGGGGAACTAGCACAGATACGCAGTATTTT.

V is TRBV7-9 and J is TRBJ2-2, with 7 positions matching TRBD1. This CDR3 comprises 18 residues. Losses at the gene ends were 1 base for V and 0 bases for J; bases not matched to a gene: 8. Per germline, CDR1 SEHNR and CDR2 FQNEAQ (reference sequence). CDR3 bases: TGTGCCAGCAGCTTAGACGCTTGGGACAGAACGAACACCGGGGAGCTGTTTTTT. Residues: CASSLDAWDRTNTGELFF.

The chain joins TRBV14 to TRBJ2-3; D gene unclear. V was cut by 3 bases and J by 8 bases, with 6 bases left in between. The CDR3 contains 11 residues. Germline-derived CDR1 and CDR2 are SGHDN and FVKESK. The CDR3 spells CASSQAFTQYF. The CDR3 DNA reads as TGTGCCAGCAGCCAGGCTTTTACGCAGTATTTT.

This chain joins TRBV4-2 and TRBJ2-2; 8 bases fit TRBD1. The V gene end was trimmed by 4 bases and the J gene end by 6 bases; junction bases not matched to a gene: 10. This CDR3 region has 16 residues. Germline-derived CDR1 and CDR2 are LGHNA and YNFKEQ. The DNA for the CDR3 is TGTGCCAGCAGCCGACCGACAGGGGAAGGGGCCGGGGAGCTGTTTTTT. Translation gives CASSRPTGEGAGELFF.

The J gene is TRBJ1-5, the V gene TRBV2, with D unresolved. V was clipped by 8 bases and J by 2 bases, with 13 bases between them. Germline CDR1 and CDR2: SNHLY and FYNNEI. The CDR3 consists of 14 residues. The DNA of the CDR3 is TGTGCCAGCGATCCGTTCTCCGGCAATCAGCCCCAGCATTTT. Translating gives CASDPFSGNQPQHF.

The chain is built from TRBV25-1 and TRBJ1-6; D not resolved. Per the germline V gene, CDR1 is MGHDK and CDR2 is SYGVNS. V was cut by 4 bases and J by 8 bases, with 12 bases left in between. The CDR3 sequence is 14 residues long. The chain's CDR3 is CASSARFRDSPLHF. DNA for the CDR3: TGTGCCAGCAGTGCCCGCTTCCGGGATTCACCCCTCCACTTT.

The V and J genes are TRBV7-8 and TRBJ2-7, with a tentative D call TRBD2 (5 bases). The CDR3 runs 15 residues. CDR1 SGHVS and CDR2 FQNEAQ come from the germline V gene. The V gene lost 1 base and the J gene lost 4 bases, with 14 bases spanning the gap. CDR3 sequence: CASSLVVAGNYEQYF. The CDR3 nucleotides read TGTGCCAGCAGCTTAGTTGTGGCGGGCAATTACGAGCAGTACTTC.

The V and J genes are TRBV30 and TRBJ1-6; D gene uncertain. Deletions cut 3 bases from V and 4 bases from J, with 4 bases between. This CDR3 is built from 12 residues. CDR1 is GTSNPN and CDR2 is SVGIG in the germline V gene (reference sequence). CDR3 in DNA: TGTGCCTGGAGGATATATAATTCACCCCTCCACTTT. It specifies CAWRIYNSPLHF.

Here the CDR3 DNA reads TGTGCCTGGAGCCAGGGGGAATGGAATGGCTACACCTTC. Translation: CAWSQGEWNGYTF. The chain recombines TRBV30 with TRBJ1-2, with TRBD1 matching 7 bases. The CDR3 extends over 13 amino acids. CDR1 is GTSNPN and CDR2 is SVGIG in the germline V gene (reference sequence). With V trimmed by 3 bases and J by 6 bases, 7 bases remained unmatched. The full variable domain, with the rest looked up from reference TRBV30 and TRBJ1-2, is SQTIHQWPATLVQPVGSPLSLECTVEGTSNPNLYWYRQAAGRGLQLLFYSVGIGQISSEVPQNLSASRPQDRQFILSSKKLLLSDSGFYLCAWSQGEWNGYTFGSGTRLTVV.

V gene TRBV28 combines with J gene TRBJ1-6, with 7 bases that match TRBD1. The length of the CDR3 is 14 residues. Germline loops: CDR1 MDHEN, CDR2 SYDVKM. V gave up 6 bases and J gave up 14 bases; unmatched junction bases: 13. As DNA, the CDR3 is TGTGCCAGCAGGAGGGACAGATACCCTGTGGCCCTCCACTTT. It translates to CASRRDRYPVALHF.

This chain uses TRBV4-3 with TRBJ1-1; no definite D call. Germline loops: CDR1 LGHNA, CDR2 YSLEER. The V end lost 0 bases, the J end lost 0 bases, and 14 bases lay between the germline ends. The CDR3 loop spans 17 amino acids. CDR3 DNA sequence: TGCGCCAGCAGCCAAGATCTTCAGTCGCTGATGAACACTGAAGCTTTCTTT. Its translation is CASSQDLQSLMNTEAFF.

V is TRBV14 and J is TRBJ2-1; the match to TRBD1 covers 9 bases. The germline gives CDR1 SGHDN, CDR2 FVKESK. V shed 3 bases, J shed 5 bases, and the junction held 8 bases outside the gene matches. There are 16 residues in the CDR3. The CDR3 is CASSQGQGLGNNEQFF. The DNA of the CDR3 is TGTGCCAGCAGCCAGGGACAGGGATTAGGTAACAATGAGCAGTTCTTC.

The chain uses TRBV2 and TRBJ1-5, with 7 bases lining up with TRBD1. The CDR3 contains 18 residues. V was clipped by 2 bases and J by 2 bases; unmatched bases: 12. Per the germline V gene, CDR1 is SNHLY and CDR2 is FYNNEI. CDR3 nucleotides: TGTGCCAGCAGTGAAAAGTGGTTTAGACAGGGCGGCAATCAGCCCCAGCATTTT. Amino acid sequence: CASSEKWFRQGGNQPQHF.

The chain joins TRBV2 to TRBJ1-4, with TRBD1 matching over 9 bases. Germline CDR1 SNHLY, CDR2 FYNNEI. Trimming at V came to 5 bases and at J to 6 bases, leaving 4 bases not matched to a gene. The CDR3 length is 14 residues. The CDR3 spells CASSLDRGDEKLFF. CDR3 nucleotide sequence: TGTGCCAGCAGTCTGGACAGGGGAGATGAAAAACTGTTTTTT.

The rearrangement uses TRBV29-1 and TRBJ2-2, with D perhaps assigned TRBD1 or TRBD2 (5 bases each). Trimming stripped 4 bases from V and 0 bases from J, with 9 bases between. CDR3 size: 14 residues. CDR1 is SQVTM, CDR2 ANQGSEA, per germline. CDR3 in DNA: TGCAGCGTTGGGGGACCCTCGAACACCGGGGAGCTGTTTTTT. Its protein is CSVGGPSNTGELFF.

The chain is built from TRBV6-2 or TRBV6-3 and TRBJ1-2; possible D gene TRBD1, 6 bases. Germline CDR1 reads MNHEY; CDR2 reads SVGEGT. The length of the CDR3 is 15 residues. The V and J ends lost 6 bases and 3 bases respectively, with 17 bases between them. For the CDR3, the DNA is TGTGCCAGCAGCCGTAACAGGGTTTTGGACTATGGCTACACCTTC. As protein: CASSRNRVLDYGYTF.

This chain uses TRBV4-1 with TRBJ2-3; 8 bases match TRBD2. The germline V gene has CDR1 MGHRA and CDR2 YSYEKL. V shed 4 bases, J shed 1 base, and the junction held 4 bases outside the gene matches. This CDR3 spans 15 amino acids. The CDR3 reads CASSLGSGGTDTQYF. The CDR3 nucleotides are TGCGCCAGCAGCCTCGGTAGCGGGGGCACAGATACGCAGTATTTT.

The CDR3 here is CATSDTGTSGRGTDTQYF. In DNA form, the CDR3 reads TGTGCCACCAGTGACACTGGGACTAGCGGCCGGGGAACAGATACGCAGTATTTT. V is TRBV24-1 and J is TRBJ2-3; TRBD2 aligns across 11 bases. Trimming at V came to 4 bases and at J to 3 bases, leaving 11 bases not matched to a gene. The germline V gene has CDR1 KGHDR and CDR2 SFDVKD. This CDR3 spans 18 amino acids.